The 9 T cell receptor beta chains in this list originate from one sample, sequenced in a study of cytomegalovirus exposure and HLA in healthy donors. PCR amplification relied on 60 Vbeta primers (plus 13 Jbeta primers). The data were produced by immunoSEQ multiplex PCR, yet TCRdb's version contains in-frame clones alone and is incomplete. The sample contains around 58,000 clones, more than 60% of which appear only once. Sequencing was carried out using PBMCs. The origin of the receptors is a male donor in good health and CMV-seropositive.

This sequence joins TRBV27 and TRBJ2-4; the match to TRBD2 covers 8 bases. V gave up 1 base and J gave up 1 base; unmatched junction bases: 6. Per the germline V gene, CDR1 is MNHEY and CDR2 is SMNVEV (reference sequence). The CDR3 is made up of 17 amino acids. CDR3 nucleotide sequence: TGTGCCAGCAGTTTATTCGGATCTAGCGGGGCCAAAAACATTCAGTACTTC. This gives the protein CASSLFGSSGAKNIQYF.

V gene TRBV30 combines with J gene TRBJ1-5; no definite D call. V lost 0 bases and J lost 6, with 12 bases in between. CDR1 is GTSNPN and CDR2 is SVGIG in the germline V gene (reference sequence). The CDR3 is 14 amino acids. The CDR3 DNA sequence: TGTGCCTGGAGTGTACACGGCGGACTTCAGCCCCAGCATTTT. It specifies CAWSVHGGLQPQHF.

The chain joins TRBV6-5 to TRBJ2-7; possible D gene TRBD1, 6 bases. Germline V lookup: CDR1 MNHEY, CDR2 SVGAGI. Trimming shortened V by 6 bases and J by 5 bases, and 20 bases separated the two germline ends. This CDR3 has 15 residues. As DNA, the CDR3 is TGTGCCAGCAGCCGCCCTACAGGGAAGCAAGACGAGCAGTACTTC. Translating it yields CASSRPTGKQDEQYF.

As to this clone: The sample holds other DNA sequences that translate to the same CDR3. The rearrangement links TRBV29-1 to TRBJ2-1; 7 bases are shared with TRBD2. This CDR3 has 10 residues. CDR1 and CDR2 from the germline V gene are SQVTM and ANQGSEA. The trim removed 7 bases at V and 6 bases at J, leaving 0 bases unmatched. The CDR3 DNA reads as TGCAGCGGGGGGGGCAATGAGCAGTTCTTC. Its protein is CSGGGNEQFF.

The chain is built from TRBV6-6 and TRBJ2-7, with a tentative D call TRBD2 (5 bases). V lost 0 bases, J lost 2 bases, and 8 bases lay in between. The CDR3 is made up of 14 amino acids. CDR1 and CDR2 (germline): MNHNY, SVGAGI (reference sequence). In nucleotides, the CDR3 is TGTGCCAGCAGTTACTCAGGGAGCCCCTACGAGCAGTACTTC. As protein: CASSYSGSPYEQYF.

The chain links TRBV5-1 to TRBJ1-4, with 7 bases fitting TRBD1. J lost 6 bases, V lost 4 bases, and 6 bases had no gene match. The germline CDR1 and CDR2 sequences are SGHRS and YFSETQ. The CDR3 has 14 amino acids. The CDR3 nucleotides read TGCGCCAGCAGCCTTTCAGGGGGTGATGAAAAACTGTTTTTT. It specifies CASSLSGGDEKLFF.

DNA for the CDR3: TGTGCCAGCAGCTTCATACCCGCGTCCGGGGAGCTGTTTTTT. Translating gives CASSFIPASGELFF. This chain uses TRBV7-2 with TRBJ2-2; D is unclear. Germline assignment: CDR1 SGHTA and CDR2 FQGNSA. The V and J ends lost 3 bases and 6 bases respectively, with 11 bases between them. CDR3 length: 14 amino acids.

V is TRBV7-9 and J is TRBJ1-1; D is undetermined. V lost 6 bases, J lost 0 bases, and 14 bases lay in between. CDR1 SEHNR and CDR2 FQNEAQ come from the germline V gene (reference sequence). This CDR3 contains 15 residues. In DNA form, the CDR3 reads TGTGCCAGCAGACCTAAAGGAGTAATGAACACTGAAGCTTTCTTT. The encoded protein is CASRPKGVMNTEAFF.

The chain recombines TRBV15 with TRBJ2-1; 9 bases are shared with TRBD2. This CDR3 comprises 14 residues. V was clipped by 8 bases and J by 2 bases; unmatched bases: 4. CDR1 and CDR2 (germline): LNHNV, YYDKDF (reference sequence). The CDR3 protein is CATAGTSTYNEQFF. The CDR3, as DNA: TGTGCCACCGCCGGGACTAGCACCTACAATGAGCAGTTCTTC. Full variable domain (outside the CDR3, taken from reference TRBV15 and TRBJ2-1): DAMVIQNPRYQVTQFGKPVTLSCSQTLNHNVMYWYQQKSSQAPKLLFHYYDKDFNNEADTPDNFQSRRPNTSFCFLDIRSPGLGDTAMYLCATAGTSTYNEQFFGPGTRLTVL.